Listed below are T cell receptor beta chains from one sample, sequenced in a study of spatial heterogeneity in lung cancer. One entry per CDR3 protein results from TCRdb running MiXCR on the 5' RACE reads. The sample has 90,000 to 95,000 distinct CDR3 sequences; roughly 12% are singletons. Sequenced material: PBMCs, taken at surgery. Source of these receptors: a male donor with early-stage non-small cell lung cancer. The CDR3 runs from the conserved cysteine through the conserved F or W. Fields, in order: D gene, V gene, J gene, clone size, CDR3 protein, CDR3 DNA. A D gene is named only where the DNA matches it firmly. Clone size, where shown, is once, few, many, or a class for clones that have expanded.

d_gene: TRBD1; v_gene: TRBV7-2; j_gene: TRBJ2-1; abundance: -; CDR3aa: CATNRDRGSNEQFF; CDR3nt: TGTGCCACTAACCGGGACAGGGGATCTAATGAGCAGTTCTTC
d_gene: -; v_gene: TRBV6-5; j_gene: TRBJ1-1; abundance: -; CDR3aa: CASSYEGESEAFF; CDR3nt: TGTGCCAGCAGTTACGAGGGCGAATCTGAAGCTTTCTTT
d_gene: -; v_gene: TRBV7-2; j_gene: TRBJ2-2; abundance: few; CDR3aa: CASSGGTLPTTGELFF; CDR3nt: TGTGCCAGCAGCGGGGGAACCCTCCCTACCACCGGGGAGCTGTTTTTT
d_gene: TRBD1; v_gene: TRBV29-1; j_gene: TRBJ1-4; abundance: -; CDR3aa: CSVGPGGFGEKLFF; CDR3nt: TGCAGCGTCGGACCAGGGGGGTTCGGTGAAAAACTGTTTTTT
d_gene: -; v_gene: TRBV20-1; j_gene: TRBJ2-4; abundance: -; CDR3aa: CSPHLSGKNIQYF; CDR3nt: TGCAGTCCGCACCTTAGCGGAAAAAACATTCAGTACTTC
d_gene: TRBD1; v_gene: TRBV7-2; j_gene: TRBJ2-1; abundance: few; CDR3aa: CASSSRTGSGRNEQFF; CDR3nt: TGTGCCAGCAGCTCCCGGACAGGCTCCGGGCGGAATGAGCAGTTCTTC
d_gene: -; v_gene: TRBV4-3; j_gene: TRBJ1-2; abundance: few; CDR3aa: CASSQDLLPRWVGYTF; CDR3nt: TGCGCCAGCAGCCAAGACCTCCTCCCTCGGTGGGTTGGCTACACCTTC
d_gene: -; v_gene: TRBV7-6; j_gene: TRBJ2-1; abundance: few; CDR3aa: CASSPRTGRFEQFF; CDR3nt: TGTGCCAGCAGCCCGCGGACTGGCCGATTCGAGCAGTTCTTC
d_gene: TRBD1; v_gene: TRBV10-3; j_gene: TRBJ2-1; abundance: many; CDR3aa: CAISSTGSYNEQFF; CDR3nt: TGTGCCATCAGCTCGACAGGGTCCTACAATGAGCAGTTCTTC
d_gene: -; v_gene: TRBV4-1; j_gene: TRBJ2-2; abundance: -; CDR3aa: CASSQEEMRMKTGELFF; CDR3nt: TGCGCCAGCAGCCAAGAAGAGATGCGAATGAAAACCGGGGAGCTGTTTTTT
d_gene: -; v_gene: TRBV28; j_gene: TRBJ1-5; abundance: few; CDR3aa: CASSLHSSNQPQHF; CDR3nt: TGTGCCAGCAGTTTACACAGTAGCAATCAGCCCCAGCATTTT
d_gene: -; v_gene: TRBV11-2; j_gene: TRBJ2-1; abundance: -; CDR3aa: CASSSEPGFWDEQFF; CDR3nt: TGTGCCAGCAGCTCTGAACCAGGGTTTTGGGATGAGCAGTTCTTC
d_gene: -; v_gene: TRBV30; j_gene: TRBJ1-2; abundance: -; CDR3aa: CASGTRDNYGYTF; CDR3nt: TGTGCCAGCGGGACACGAGATAACTATGGCTACACCTTC
d_gene: -; v_gene: TRBV5-1; j_gene: TRBJ1-5; abundance: few; CDR3aa: CASSLGAGGNQPQHF; CDR3nt: TGCGCCAGCAGCTTGGGTGCAGGGGGCAATCAGCCCCAGCATTTT
d_gene: -; v_gene: TRBV2; j_gene: TRBJ1-3; abundance: -; CDR3aa: CASSEALGGYGNTIYF; CDR3nt: TGTGCCAGCAGTGAAGCGCTAGGGGGTTATGGAAACACCATATATTTT
d_gene: TRBD1; v_gene: TRBV30; j_gene: TRBJ1-5; abundance: few; CDR3aa: CAWSERQGAQPQHF; CDR3nt: TGTGCCTGGAGTGAGAGACAGGGGGCTCAGCCCCAGCATTTT
d_gene: -; v_gene: TRBV7-2; j_gene: TRBJ1-1; abundance: -; CDR3aa: CASSLNRASGEAFF; CDR3nt: TGTGCCAGCAGCCTCAACAGGGCATCGGGTGAAGCTTTCTTT
d_gene: TRBD2; v_gene: TRBV20-1; j_gene: TRBJ2-2; abundance: -; CDR3aa: CSARPGRVNTGELFF; CDR3nt: TGCAGTGCTAGACCCGGGAGGGTGAATACCGGGGAGCTGTTTTTT
d_gene: -; v_gene: TRBV24-1; j_gene: TRBJ2-3; abundance: -; CDR3aa: CASSDRRTSTDTQYF; CDR3nt: TGTGCCAGCAGTGATCGGAGGACTAGCACAGATACGCAGTATTTT
d_gene: TRBD1; v_gene: TRBV19; j_gene: TRBJ2-2; abundance: few; CDR3aa: CASKTGERGTGELFF; CDR3nt: TGTGCCAGTAAGACAGGGGAACGGGGCACCGGGGAGCTGTTTTTT
d_gene: TRBD2; v_gene: TRBV13; j_gene: TRBJ2-2; abundance: many; CDR3aa: CASRQLAGDNTGELFF; CDR3nt: TGTGCCAGCAGACAGCTAGCGGGGGATAACACCGGGGAGCTGTTTTTT
d_gene: TRBD1; v_gene: TRBV7-2; j_gene: TRBJ1-5; abundance: once; CDR3aa: CASSGTAAQPQHF; CDR3nt: TGTGCCAGCAGCGGGACAGCGGCTCAGCCCCAGCATTTT
d_gene: -; v_gene: TRBV10-3; j_gene: TRBJ1-1; abundance: many; CDR3aa: CAPPRRGVTEAFF; CDR3nt: TGTGCCCCCCCCCGGAGGGGTGTCACTGAAGCTTTCTTT
d_gene: TRBD1; v_gene: TRBV5-5; j_gene: TRBJ1-1; abundance: few; CDR3aa: CASSLSTGRGLNTEAFF; CDR3nt: TGTGCCAGCAGCTTATCGACAGGGCGCGGTTTGAACACTGAAGCTTTCTTT
d_gene: -; v_gene: TRBV5-1; j_gene: TRBJ2-7; abundance: -; CDR3aa: CASSLDRDASSYEQYF; CDR3nt: TGCGCCAGCAGCCTAGACCGGGACGCAAGCTCCTACGAGCAGTACTTC
d_gene: TRBD2; v_gene: TRBV29-1; j_gene: TRBJ2-1; abundance: -; CDR3aa: CSVGRLAGDNEQFF; CDR3nt: TGCAGCGTTGGCCGACTAGCGGGAGACAATGAGCAGTTCTTC
d_gene: TRBD2; v_gene: TRBV27; j_gene: TRBJ2-3; abundance: few; CDR3aa: CASRDWREETDTQYF; CDR3nt: TGTGCCAGCAGGGATTGGCGGGAGGAGACAGATACGCAGTATTTT
d_gene: TRBD1; v_gene: TRBV6-2/TRBV6-3; j_gene: TRBJ2-5; abundance: -; CDR3aa: CASSGPNRGQETQYF; CDR3nt: TGTGCCAGCAGTGGACCGAACAGGGGGCAAGAGACCCAGTACTTC
d_gene: -; v_gene: TRBV5-6; j_gene: TRBJ2-3; abundance: many; CDR3aa: CASSTHLTGPGTQYF; CDR3nt: TGTGCCAGCAGCACCCACCTGACGGGACCGGGTACGCAGTATTTT
d_gene: TRBD2; v_gene: TRBV6-2/TRBV6-3; j_gene: TRBJ2-4; abundance: -; CDR3aa: CASSEEGASGGPGYF; CDR3nt: TGTGCCAGCAGCGAAGAAGGGGCTAGCGGGGGCCCCGGGTACTTC
d_gene: TRBD2; v_gene: TRBV6-2/TRBV6-3; j_gene: TRBJ2-7; abundance: many; CDR3aa: CASSWGGLAGTYEQYF; CDR3nt: TGTGCCAGCAGTTGGGGCGGACTAGCGGGAACCTACGAGCAGTACTTC
d_gene: -; v_gene: TRBV7-9; j_gene: TRBJ1-1; abundance: few; CDR3aa: CASSLVLGVPTEAFF; CDR3nt: TGTGCCAGCAGCTTAGTCTTAGGGGTTCCCACTGAAGCTTTCTTT
d_gene: -; v_gene: TRBV24-1; j_gene: TRBJ2-3; abundance: few; CDR3aa: CATSPRARDTQYF; CDR3nt: TGTGCCACCAGTCCCAGGGCACGAGATACGCAGTATTTT
d_gene: -; v_gene: TRBV4-3; j_gene: TRBJ1-1; abundance: many; CDR3aa: CASSQDRGPMNTEAFF; CDR3nt: TGCGCCAGCAGCCAAGATCGCGGACCCATGAACACTGAAGCTTTCTTT
d_gene: -; v_gene: TRBV4-3; j_gene: TRBJ2-1; abundance: few; CDR3aa: CASSHRQGDEQFF; CDR3nt: TGCGCCAGCAGCCACAGGCAGGGTGATGAGCAGTTCTTC